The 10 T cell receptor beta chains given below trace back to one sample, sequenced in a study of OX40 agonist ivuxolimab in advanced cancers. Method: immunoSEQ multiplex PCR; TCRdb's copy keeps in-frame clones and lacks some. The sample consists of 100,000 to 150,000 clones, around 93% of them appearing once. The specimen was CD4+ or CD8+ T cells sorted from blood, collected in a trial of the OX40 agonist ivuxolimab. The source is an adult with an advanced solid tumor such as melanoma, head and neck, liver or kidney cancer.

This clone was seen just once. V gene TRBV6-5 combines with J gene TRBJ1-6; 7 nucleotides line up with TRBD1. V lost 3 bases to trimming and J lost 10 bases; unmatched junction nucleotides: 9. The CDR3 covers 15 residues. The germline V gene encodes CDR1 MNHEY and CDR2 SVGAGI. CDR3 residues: CASSYKGARGSPLHF. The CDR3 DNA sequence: TGTGCCAGCAGTTATAAGGGGGCGCGTGGGTCACCCCTCCACTTT.

The CDR3 here is CASSLLSAGYEQFF. The CDR3 DNA reads as TGTGCCAGCAGCCTCCTGAGTGCAGGCTATGAGCAGTTCTTC. J is TRBJ2-1 and V is TRBV7-9, with D uncertain. V lost 5 bases and J 8 bases, leaving 16 bases between the germline ends. The CDR3 is 14 residues long. Germline V lookup: CDR1 SEHNR, CDR2 FQNEAQ (reference sequence).

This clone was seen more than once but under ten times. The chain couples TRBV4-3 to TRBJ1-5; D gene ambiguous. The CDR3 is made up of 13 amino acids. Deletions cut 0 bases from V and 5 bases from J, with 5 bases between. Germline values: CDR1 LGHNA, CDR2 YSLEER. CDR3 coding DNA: TGCGCCAGCAGCCAAGACTCTTATCAGCCCCAGCATTTT. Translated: CASSQDSYQPQHF.

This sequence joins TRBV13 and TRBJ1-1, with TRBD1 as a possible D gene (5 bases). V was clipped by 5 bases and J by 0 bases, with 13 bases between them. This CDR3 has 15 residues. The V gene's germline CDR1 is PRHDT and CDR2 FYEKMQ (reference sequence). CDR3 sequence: CASSPRGTLNTEAFF. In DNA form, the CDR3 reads TGTGCCAGCAGCCCCCGGGGCACCCTGAACACTGAAGCTTTCTTT.

The CDR3 coding sequence is TGTGCCAGCAGCTTATCAAGGGTCAATGAGCAGTTCTTC. Translation gives CASSLSRVNEQFF. V gene TRBV7-6 combines with J gene TRBJ2-1, with unresolved D. Per the germline V gene, CDR1 is SGHVS and CDR2 is FNYEAQ. The CDR3 has 13 residues. V gave up 2 bases and J gave up 6 bases, with 8 bases separating them.

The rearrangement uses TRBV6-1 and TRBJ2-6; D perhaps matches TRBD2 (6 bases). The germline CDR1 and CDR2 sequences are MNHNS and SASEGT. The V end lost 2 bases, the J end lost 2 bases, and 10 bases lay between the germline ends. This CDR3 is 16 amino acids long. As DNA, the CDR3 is TGTGCCAGCAGTGAACGGAGGGGCGCTGGGGCCAACGTCCTGACTTTC. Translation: CASSERRGAGANVLTF.

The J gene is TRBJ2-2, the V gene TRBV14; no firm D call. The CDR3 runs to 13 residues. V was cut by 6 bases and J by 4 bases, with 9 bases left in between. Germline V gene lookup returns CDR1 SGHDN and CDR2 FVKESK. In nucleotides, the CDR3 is TGTGCCAGCAGTCAATTAGTCACCGGGGAGCTGTTTTTT. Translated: CASSQLVTGELFF.

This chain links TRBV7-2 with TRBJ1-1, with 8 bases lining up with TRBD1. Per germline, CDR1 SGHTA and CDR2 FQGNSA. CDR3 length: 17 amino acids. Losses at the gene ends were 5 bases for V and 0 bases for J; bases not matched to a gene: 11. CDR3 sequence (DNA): TGTGCCAGCAGCGTTAATCGACCGACAGGGGTGAACACTGAAGCTTTCTTT. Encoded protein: CASSVNRPTGVNTEAFF.

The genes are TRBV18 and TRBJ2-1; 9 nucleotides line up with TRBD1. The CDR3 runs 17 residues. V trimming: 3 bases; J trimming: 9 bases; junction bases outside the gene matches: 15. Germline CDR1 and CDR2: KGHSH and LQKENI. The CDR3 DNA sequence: TGTGCCAGCTCACCGATCGCCCGACAGGGGGGATCGGGTGAGCAGTTCTTC. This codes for CASSPIARQGGSGEQFF.

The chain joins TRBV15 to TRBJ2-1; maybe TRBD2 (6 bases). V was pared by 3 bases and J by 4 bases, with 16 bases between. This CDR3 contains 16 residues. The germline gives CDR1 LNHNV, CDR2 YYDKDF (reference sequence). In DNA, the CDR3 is TGTGCCACCAGCAGGGGGTTGGCGGGGAGATACAATGAGCAGTTCTTC. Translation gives CATSRGLAGRYNEQFF.